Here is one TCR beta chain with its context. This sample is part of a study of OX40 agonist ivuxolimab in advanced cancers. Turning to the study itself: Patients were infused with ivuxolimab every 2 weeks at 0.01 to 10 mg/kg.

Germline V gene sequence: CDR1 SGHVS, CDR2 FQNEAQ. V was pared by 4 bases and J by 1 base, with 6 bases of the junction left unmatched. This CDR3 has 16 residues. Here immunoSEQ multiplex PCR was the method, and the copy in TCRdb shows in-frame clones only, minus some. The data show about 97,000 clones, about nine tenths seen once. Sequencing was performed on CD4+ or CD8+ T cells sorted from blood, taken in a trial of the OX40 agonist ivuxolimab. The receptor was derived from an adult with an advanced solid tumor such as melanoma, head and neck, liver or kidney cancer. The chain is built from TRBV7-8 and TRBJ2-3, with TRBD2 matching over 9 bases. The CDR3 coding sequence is TGTGCCAGCAGCTCCCCAGCGGGGGGACGCACAGATACGCAGTATTTT. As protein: CASSSPAGGRTDTQYF.